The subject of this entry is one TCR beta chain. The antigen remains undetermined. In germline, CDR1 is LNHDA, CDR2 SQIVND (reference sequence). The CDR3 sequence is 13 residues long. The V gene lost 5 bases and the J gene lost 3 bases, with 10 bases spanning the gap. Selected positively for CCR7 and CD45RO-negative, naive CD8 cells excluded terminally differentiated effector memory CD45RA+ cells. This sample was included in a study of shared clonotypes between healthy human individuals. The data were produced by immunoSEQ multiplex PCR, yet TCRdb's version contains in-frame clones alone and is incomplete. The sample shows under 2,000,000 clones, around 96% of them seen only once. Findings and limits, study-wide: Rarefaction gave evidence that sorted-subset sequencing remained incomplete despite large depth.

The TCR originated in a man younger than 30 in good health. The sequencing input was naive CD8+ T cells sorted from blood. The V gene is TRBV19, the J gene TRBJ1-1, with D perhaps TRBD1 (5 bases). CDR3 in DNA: TGTGCCAGTAGTCACATGGGGCACACTGAAGCTTTCTTT. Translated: CASSHMGHTEAFF.